This T cell receptor beta chain comes out of a study of blood T cells in healthy people across ages. Study-wide findings and caveats: Diversity estimates from one million T cells were considered underestimates.

Concerning this clonotype: Its antigen is not identified.

Germline V gives CDR1 SGHNT, CDR2 YENEEA. Between the trimmed V and J ends, which lost 3 bases and 8 bases, there was a span of 11 bases. CDR3 length equals 13 residues. A second PCR, run for about 7 to 11 cycles, used a sample-barcoded 5' primer plus a J-beta primer mix. TCRdb redid the calling of the 5' RACE reads with MiXCR, one entry per CDR3 protein. The profile shows 980,000 or so distinct CDR3 sequences, around 48% of them singletons. The clonotype originates from a man aged 25-45 years in good health. The material sequenced was blood. The chain carries TRBV11-3 and TRBJ2-1; D is undetermined. The CDR3 is CASSFGQVDEQFF. DNA for the CDR3: TGTGCCAGCAGCTTTGGGCAGGTGGATGAGCAGTTCTTC.